Described below is a single TCR beta chain sequence and its context. The antigen remains undetermined. Per the original methods: Lowest detectable productive clonotype frequency was 2.59 x 10-5. Only in-frame clones appear in the TCRdb table, and some are missing; sequencing was by immunoSEQ multiplex PCR. The D gene and trimming were derived from the DNA, and the V and J assignments and clone size from that table. The sample shows 20,000 or so clones, about 78% of them seen only once. The data belong to a study of STAT5B mutations in CD4+ large granular lymphocyte leukemia. From germline, CDR1 is GTSNPN and CDR2 SVGIG (reference sequence). Trimming took 0 bases from V and 6 from J, leaving 17 bases between them. This CDR3 comprises 16 residues. Notes on the study in general: Without putative leukemic clones, patient CD4-sorted repertoires remained more clonal than healthy CD4+ repertoires. 8/27 top patient clones versus 2/35 control clones were TRBV06-family.

The genes are TRBV30 and TRBJ2-2, with D unresolved. Sequencing used CD4+ T cells from blood buffy coats. The origin of this receptor is a human donor in good health. CDR3 region: CAWSVRPKFMAGELFF. CDR3 DNA: TGTGCCTGGAGTGTACGACCCAAATTTATGGCCGGGGAGCTGTTTTTT. Full variable domain (missing parts from reference TRBV30 and TRBJ2-2): SQTIHQWPATLVQPVGSPLSLECTVEGTSNPNLYWYRQAAGRGLQLLFYSVGIGQISSEVPQNLSASRPQDRQFILSSKKLLLSDSGFYLCAWSVRPKFMAGELFFGEGSRLTVL.